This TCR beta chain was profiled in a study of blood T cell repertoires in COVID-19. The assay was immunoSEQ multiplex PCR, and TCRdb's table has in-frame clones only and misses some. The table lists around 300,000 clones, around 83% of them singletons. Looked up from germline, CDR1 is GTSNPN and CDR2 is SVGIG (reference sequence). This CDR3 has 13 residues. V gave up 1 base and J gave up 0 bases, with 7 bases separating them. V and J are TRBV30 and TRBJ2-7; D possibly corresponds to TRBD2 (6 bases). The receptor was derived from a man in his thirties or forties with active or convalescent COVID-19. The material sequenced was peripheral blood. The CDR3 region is CAWSGGLSYEQYF. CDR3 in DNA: TGTGCCTGGAGTGGGGGACTCTCCTACGAGCAGTACTTC.